The clone carrying this TCR beta chain was seen once. This sample stems from a study of T cell changes during pregnancy in multiple sclerosis. Trimming cost V 4 bases and J 7 bases; bases outside gene matches: 13. This CDR3 contains 16 residues. Germline loops: CDR1 MGHRA, CDR2 YSYEKL. Libraries were prepared by immunoSEQ multiplex PCR; TCRdb keeps only in-frame clonotypes and omits some of them. The table lists tens of thousands of clones, roughly nine tenths of them singletons. The TCR originated in a female donor with multiple sclerosis, enrolled in a pregnancy study. The sequences come from CD4+ T cells from peripheral blood mononuclear cells, collected after pregnancy. V and J are TRBV4-1 and TRBJ2-3, with 8 bases aligning to TRBD2. The CDR3 bases are TGCGCCAGCAGCCTCCCTCCGGCGGGAGGTGGGAATACGCAGTATTTT. Its translation is CASSLPPAGGGNTQYF.